The 10 T cell receptor beta chains presented below share a single source sample, sequenced in a study of Graves' ophthalmopathy and Graves' hyperthyroidism. As the template, RNA transcripts were used to amplify TCR beta CDR3 regions. Second-round multiplex PCR came after first-round RT-PCR with HTBI primers. TCRdb redid the calling of the multiplex PCR reads with MiXCR, one entry per CDR3 protein. The data hold tens of thousands of distinct CDR3 sequences, with 45% to 55% observed a single time. The sequencing sample was made of peripheral blood. These TCRs come from an adult woman with Graves' ophthalmopathy.

V gene TRBV15 combines with J gene TRBJ2-3; TRBD2 matches at 11 bases. V lost 0 bases and J lost 11; bases outside the gene matches: 10. This CDR3 comprises 16 residues. Germline V gene sequence: CDR1 LNHNV, CDR2 YYDKDF (reference sequence). CDR3 protein: CATSRELELAGEEQYF. CDR3 nucleotide sequence: TGTGCCACCAGCAGAGAACTGGAACTAGCGGGAGAGGAGCAGTATTTT.

The chain employs TRBV7-2 and TRBJ1-4; a possible D gene is TRBD1 (5 bases). Germline V lookup: CDR1 SGHTA, CDR2 FQGNSA. Trimming left V 4 bases short and J 4 bases short, with 16 bases between. CDR3 size: 16 residues. The CDR3 sequence is CASSSTSGLSNEKLFF. CDR3 coding DNA: TGTGCCAGCAGCTCCACGTCAGGGTTGAGTAATGAAAAACTGTTTTTT.

A remark on this clonotype: A read error may explain this, as a much larger clone is one base away. The rearrangement links TRBV30 to TRBJ2-1, with 7 bases aligning to TRBD2. The assigned J gene may be wrong: the sequence end matches TRBJ2-7 better. The CDR3 length is 12 residues. CDR1 and CDR2 from the germline V gene are GTSNPN and SVGIG (reference sequence). The CDR3, as DNA: TGTGCCTGGAGTGGCGGGAGCTACGAGCAGTACTTC. It yields the protein CAWSGGSYEQYF.

Points on this clonotype: Because the CDR3's place on the DNA is in doubt, the DNA is left out and the CDR3 is given as listed by TCRdb. V usage is TRBV2 and J usage is TRBJ2-1; the table calls TRBD2, which could not be checked here. CDR1 SNHLY and CDR2 FYNNEI come from the germline V gene. The length of the CDR3 is 15 amino acids, counting both ends. CDR3 region: CASSTSSRVINEQFF.

The V gene is TRBV20-1, the J gene TRBJ2-1; D remains unclear. The CDR3 contains 10 residues. The germline V and J ends were trimmed by 4 bases and 7 bases, with 5 bases remaining between them. Germline loops: CDR1 DFQATT, CDR2 SNEGSKA (reference sequence). DNA of the CDR3: TGCAGTGCTAACGTAAATGAGCAGTTCTTC. Translated: CSANVNEQFF.

This clonotype occurred many times. The chain combines TRBV6-5 with TRBJ2-5; no clear D gene. The CDR3 covers 12 residues. The germline gives CDR1 MNHEY, CDR2 SVGAGI. Between the trimmed V and J ends, which lost 6 bases and 4 bases, there was a span of 9 bases. The CDR3 sequence: CASSRSPETQYF. In nucleotides, the CDR3 is TGTGCCAGCAGCCGCTCTCCAGAGACCCAGTACTTC.

At least ten counts were recorded for this clonotype. J is TRBJ2-2 and V is TRBV11-2; D is undetermined. The CDR3 has 13 amino acids. Trimming cost V 5 bases and J 6 bases, with 10 bases left between them. The germline V gene encodes CDR1 SGHAT and CDR2 FQNNGV. The CDR3 here is CASSLLQAGELFF. In DNA, the CDR3 is TGTGCCAGCAGCCTGCTTCAGGCCGGGGAGCTGTTTTTT.

The rearrangement joins TRBV19 to TRBJ2-1, with D perhaps matching TRBD1 (7 bases). Trimming removed 5 bases at V and 4 bases at J, with 12 bases between. This CDR3 is built from 14 residues. CDR1 LNHDA and CDR2 SQIVND come from the germline V gene (reference sequence). The CDR3 DNA reads as TGTGCCAGTAGTTGGGCAGGGGGGTACAATGAGCAGTTCTTC. This translates into CASSWAGGYNEQFF.

Points on this clonotype: This may arise from a read error, as a much more abundant clone is one base away. This CDR3 reads CASSLIERATGTQYF. DNA for the CDR3: TGTGCCAGCAGTTTAATCGAGCGGGCTACAGGTACGCAGTATTTT. V is TRBV7-2 and J is TRBJ2-3; D might be TRBD2 (6 bases). Germline V CDR1 and CDR2: SGHTA, FQGNSA. This CDR3 is built from 15 residues.

As to this clonotype: At one of its ends the junction is not consistent with the germline gene, which may arise from a read error. The gene calls are TRBV10-1 and TRBJ2-2; perhaps D is TRBD1 or TRBD2 (6 bases each). Germline loops: CDR1 WNHNN, CDR2 SYGVQD (reference sequence). CDR3 size: 15 residues. Written as DNA, the CDR3 is TGCGCCAGCAGTGCATACAGGGTTCGGGGCGGGGAGCTGTTATTT. Protein sequence: CASSAYRVRGGELLF.